This entry lists 5 T cell receptor beta chains sequenced from one sample in a study of beta chain features in type 1 diabetes. Overall study results and limits: People with Type 1 diabetes carried modestly yet significantly shorter TCRB CDR3s in all four CD4+ subsets.

The investigators reverse transcribed all of the isolated RNA, so they sequenced expressed TCRB transcripts. Profiled with immunoSEQ multiplex PCR; TCRdb holds only in-frame clones, not every one. The sample contains approximately 150,000 clones, approximately 13% of which appear only once. The antigens for these receptors are not known. Sequenced: central memory CD4+ T cells from blood. The receptors were gathered from a man aged 18 to 29 with type 1 diabetes.

The gene calls are TRBV5-1 and TRBJ2-1, with 10 bases matching TRBD2. The CDR3 spans 18 residues. CDR1 is SGHRS and CDR2 is YFSETQ in the germline V gene. With 1 base clipped from V and 0 bases from J, the junction kept 7 bases outside the gene matches. The CDR3 sequence: CASSLSPSGGSSYNEQFF. CDR3 bases: TGCGCCAGCAGCTTGTCCCCTAGCGGGGGTAGCTCCTACAATGAGCAGTTCTTC.

V is TRBV30 and J is TRBJ1-6, with TRBD1 matching over 7 bases. The CDR3 sequence is 17 residues long. The germline CDR1 and CDR2 sequences are GTSNPN and SVGIG (reference sequence). V lost 2 bases to trimming and J lost 0 bases; unmatched junction nucleotides: 7. Here the CDR3 DNA reads TGTGCCTGGAGTTCCGGGACAGCAGCCTCCTATAATTCACCCCTCCACTTT. This encodes CAWSSGTAASYNSPLHF.

The chain is built from TRBV4-1 and TRBJ1-2; TRBD1 aligns across 7 bases. The CDR3 has 15 amino acids. J lost 4 bases, V lost 3 bases, and 8 bases had no gene match. Germline CDR1 and CDR2: MGHRA and YSYEKL. CDR3 residues: CASSQETQGTYGYTF. DNA for the CDR3: TGCGCCAGCAGCCAGGAGACACAGGGGACCTATGGCTACACCTTC.

The V gene is TRBV28, the J gene TRBJ2-7, with 9 bases aligning to TRBD1. The V segment lost 5 bases and the J segment 5 bases; nucleotides outside the gene matches: 10. Germline CDR1 reads MDHEN; CDR2 reads SYDVKM. The CDR3 covers 15 residues. Here the CDR3 reads CASSQPGTGSHEQYF. CDR3 nucleotide sequence: TGTGCCAGCAGTCAACCCGGGACAGGGTCGCACGAGCAGTACTTC.

This chain joins TRBV5-1 and TRBJ2-3; 7 nucleotides align to TRBD1. J lost 4 bases, V lost 2 bases, and 4 bases had no gene match. The germline gives CDR1 SGHRS, CDR2 YFSETQ. The CDR3 totals 14 residues. The CDR3 bases are TGCGCCAGCAGCTTAGGACAGGCAGCAGATACGCAGTATTTT. Translating it yields CASSLGQAADTQYF.